The sequence of this T cell receptor beta chain was determined in a study of tissue T cells after allogeneic stem cell transplantation. General study findings and limits: Few T cell clones were shared across patients, but motif clusters showed tissue-specific shared signatures. TCR repertoires tracked anatomic similarity, regardless of disease or transplant status.

V shed 3 bases, J shed 6 bases, and the junction held 4 bases outside the gene matches. There are 14 residues in the CDR3. Germline CDR1 is NSHNY and CDR2 is SYGAGN. This clone is deemed medium-sized. Its antigen is not identified. Mouse germline and gene names are used. Read sequence stops 1 residue before the CDR3 end, and the germline J gene provides the missing end. Regarding time point: mouse harvest day 14 after allogeneic transplant. Each mouse received 10^7 T-cell-depleted marrow cells plus 10^6 splenic CD5+ T cells by tail vein. Assay: immunoSEQ multiplex PCR; the TCRdb copy retains only in-frame clones and omits some. The data contain roughly 4,800 clones, 30% to 40% of them singletons.

The source of this sequence is a female BALB/c mouse given C57BL/6 T cells with graft-versus-host disease after an allogeneic hematopoietic cell transplant. This chain uses TRBV13-1 with TRBJ2-7; the match to TRBD2 covers 12 bases. Material: skin. CDR3 amino acids: CASSGLGGRGEQYF. Incomplete CDR3 DNA: TGTGCCAGCAGTGGACTGGGGGGGCGCGGTGAACAGTAC.